One and the same sample provided the 11 T cell receptor beta chains below, sequenced in a study of cytomegalovirus exposure and HLA in healthy donors. The primer mix had 60 Vbeta and 13 Jbeta primers. Using immunoSEQ multiplex PCR, the repertoire was profiled, and TCRdb retains in-frame clones only, with some absent. The sample shows 200,000 to 250,000 clones, approximately 90% of them seen only once. The sample comprised PBMCs. These receptors originate from a woman in her late teens or twenties in good health and CMV-seronegative.

This sequence joins TRBV6-1 and TRBJ2-5; 8 bases line up with TRBD1. J lost 5 bases, V lost 1 base, and 6 bases had no gene match. Per the germline V gene, CDR1 is MNHNS and CDR2 is SASEGT. The CDR3 covers 15 residues. The DNA of the CDR3 is TGTGCCAGCAGTGAAGAGGACAGGGTGGGGGAGACCCAGTACTTC. Residues: CASSEEDRVGETQYF.

The rearrangement links TRBV5-1 to TRBJ1-5; 7 nucleotides match TRBD1. Germline CDR1 and CDR2: SGHRS and YFSETQ. After removal of 5 bases from V and 4 bases from J, the junction contained 9 bases not matched to a gene. The CDR3 covers 15 residues. The CDR3 bases are TGCGCCAGCAGTGGTGGGGACAGCCCAAATCAGCCCCAGCATTTT. This translates into CASSGGDSPNQPQHF. Together with reference TRBV5-1 and TRBJ1-5, the CDR3 gives the full variable domain: KAGVTQTPRYLIKTRGQQVTLSCSPISGHRSVSWYQQTPGQGLQFLFEYFSETQRNKGNFPGRFSGRQFSNSRSEMNVSTLELGDSALYLCASSGGDSPNQPQHFGDGTRLSIL.

V usage is TRBV6-1 and J usage is TRBJ2-2, with no clear D. The length of the CDR3 is 15 residues. The V gene lost 5 bases and the J gene lost 1 base, with 11 bases spanning the gap. Per the germline V gene, CDR1 is MNHNS and CDR2 is SASEGT. Written as DNA, the CDR3 is TGTGCCAGCAGTCCCGCGCTTAAGAACACCGGGGAGCTGTTTTTT. Translation: CASSPALKNTGELFF.

This chain's CDR3 is CASSKQGQGSQPQHF. CDR3 nucleotide sequence: TGTGCCAGCAGCAAACAAGGGCAGGGGAGTCAGCCCCAGCATTTT. This chain links TRBV21-1 with TRBJ1-5; TRBD1 is the table's D call, not checked against the DNA. TRBV21-1 is deemed a pseudogene. The CDR3 covers 15 residues.

This chain links TRBV6-5 with TRBJ2-3; 8 bases line up with TRBD2. The CDR3 spans 15 residues. CDR1 and CDR2 from the germline V gene are MNHEY and SVGAGI. V was clipped by 0 bases and J by 4 bases; unmatched bases: 3. CDR3 sequence reads: CASSYSSGSPDTQYF. CDR3 DNA sequence: TGTGCCAGCAGTTACTCGAGCGGGAGTCCAGATACGCAGTATTTT.

The chain couples TRBV30 to TRBJ1-6; no reliable D call. The V gene's germline CDR1 is GTSNPN and CDR2 SVGIG (reference sequence). The CDR3 has 14 residues. V was shortened by 0 bases and J by 8 bases, with 11 bases between the two germline ends. CDR3 residues: CAWSVLVFDSPLHF. The DNA of the CDR3 is TGTGCCTGGAGTGTACTAGTATTTGATTCACCCCTCCACTTT.

V is TRBV7-2 and J is TRBJ2-3; D remains unclear. The germline CDR1 and CDR2 sequences are SGHTA and FQGNSA. The CDR3 runs 12 residues. Trimming pared 5 bases from V and 2 bases from J, leaving 5 bases between. In DNA, the CDR3 is TGTGCCAGCAGCCCTCCCACAGATACGCAGTATTTT. It translates to CASSPPTDTQYF.

The chain uses TRBV7-2 and TRBJ2-7, with a tentative D call TRBD1 (5 bases). Germline V CDR1 and CDR2: SGHTA, FQGNSA. The CDR3 is made up of 14 amino acids. Trimming left V 5 bases short and J 4 bases short, with 15 bases between. As DNA, the CDR3 is TGTGCCAGCAGCATTATGGGGCCCCGATACGAGCAGTACTTC. Translation gives CASSIMGPRYEQYF. The variable domain in full, completed from reference TRBV7-2 and TRBJ2-7, reads GAGVSQSPSNKVTEKGKDVELRCDPISGHTALYWYRQSLGQGLEFLIYFQGNSAPDKSGLPSDRFSAERTGGSVSTLTIQRTQQEDSAVYLCASSIMGPRYEQYFGPGTRLTVT.

This chain joins TRBV11-3 and TRBJ2-7, with D perhaps TRBD1 (5 bases). CDR3 length: 14 amino acids. Between the trimmed V and J ends, which lost 5 bases and 0 bases, there was a span of 11 bases. Germline V gene lookup returns CDR1 SGHNT and CDR2 YENEEA. The CDR3, as DNA: TGTGCCAGCAGCCCTCAGGGTTTCTCCTACGAGCAGTACTTC. Residues: CASSPQGFSYEQYF.

The CDR3 loop reads CASSLGYGGSTEAFF. CDR3 nucleotide sequence: TGTGCCAGCAGCTTGGGATACGGGGGGAGCACTGAAGCTTTCTTT. This chain joins TRBV5-5 and TRBJ1-1, with D maybe TRBD1 (5 bases). V was clipped by 0 bases and J by 4 bases, with 13 bases between them. This CDR3 has 15 amino acids. CDR1 is SGHKS and CDR2 is YYEKEE in the germline V gene (reference sequence).

The table lists this clone with a count of one. The rearrangement links TRBV4-1 to TRBJ2-3; 10 bases agree with TRBD2. The CDR3 totals 17 residues. V lost 0 bases to trimming and J lost 6 bases; unmatched junction nucleotides: 9. Germline V gives CDR1 MGHRA, CDR2 YSYEKL. The CDR3 sequence: CASSQEGLAGVWDTQYF. CDR3 nucleotide sequence: TGCGCCAGCAGCCAAGAAGGGCTAGCGGGGGTCTGGGATACGCAGTATTTT.